This T cell receptor beta chain was identified during a study of T cells in tuberculosis. Study in general: T cells were selected with CD1B tetramers loaded with glucose monomycolate.

This CDR3 region has 14 residues. CDR1 is SGHRS and CDR2 is YFSETQ in the germline V gene. V dropped 4 bases and J dropped 8; count of bases not matched to a gene: 7. TCRdb's copy holds only in-frame clones and misses some; the assay was immunoSEQ multiplex PCR. The sample shows tens of thousands of clones, about 92% of them seen only once. Time point in this sample: new active TB diagnosis, blood taken before or within 7 days of starting treatment. The input for sequencing was PBMCs, taken at tuberculosis diagnosis. The chain joins TRBV5-1 to TRBJ2-2, with TRBD1 matching 8 bases. The sequence was collected from an adult with tuberculosis. Some clones in this sample may be carry-over from other donors' samples. The CDR3 nucleotides are TGCGCCAGCAGCCCCAGGGGGCAAGGTGGGGAGCTGTTTTTT. This gives the protein CASSPRGQGGELFF.